Detailed here is one TCR beta chain. The data were taken from a study of blood T cell repertoires in COVID-19. About the study: Some COVID-19 samples were acute and others convalescent; all came from the United States, Italy and Spain.

This study enrolled people aged roughly 18 to 90 from around 25 US geographic areas. Cohort placement rested on clinical history that participants reported themselves. Recovery meant two consecutive negative NP/OP PCR tests, professional clearance, or resolved symptoms. In germline, CDR1 is ENHRY, CDR2 SYGVKD. The CDR3 length is 15 residues. With 2 bases removed from V and 5 bases from J, the gap between germline ends came to 16 bases. Profiling relied on immunoSEQ multiplex PCR, and the TCRdb table lists in-frame clones only, not all of them. The table has 250,000 to 300,000 clones, 70% to 90% seen once.

This clonotype was sampled from a woman aged 50 to 60 who had recovered from COVID-19. The chain employs TRBV10-3 and TRBJ2-7, with TRBD1 as a possible D gene (6 bases). The sequenced sample was PBMCs or T cells enriched from blood (not recorded which). CDR3 in amino acids: CAISEEGHRSDEQYF. CDR3 nucleotides: TGTGCCATCAGTGAGGAGGGACACCGCTCGGACGAGCAGTACTTC.